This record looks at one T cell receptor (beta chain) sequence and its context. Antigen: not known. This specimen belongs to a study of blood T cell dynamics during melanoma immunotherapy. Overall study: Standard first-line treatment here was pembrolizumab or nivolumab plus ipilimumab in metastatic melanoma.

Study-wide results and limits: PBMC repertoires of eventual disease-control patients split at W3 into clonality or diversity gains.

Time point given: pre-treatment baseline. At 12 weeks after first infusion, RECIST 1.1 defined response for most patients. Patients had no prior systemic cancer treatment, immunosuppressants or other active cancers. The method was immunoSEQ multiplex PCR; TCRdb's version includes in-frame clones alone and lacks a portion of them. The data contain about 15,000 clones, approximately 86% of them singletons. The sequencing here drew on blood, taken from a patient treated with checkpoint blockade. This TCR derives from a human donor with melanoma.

The CDR3 loop reads CASSGQGLTAFF. The CDR3 DNA is TGTGCCAGCAGCGGACAGGGCCTTACAGCTTTCTTT. The rearrangement uses TRBV28 and TRBJ1-1; 8 nucleotides agree with TRBD1. Per germline, CDR1 MDHEN and CDR2 SYDVKM. The CDR3 is 12 amino acids. Trimming removed 6 bases from V and 10 bases from J; junction bases left unmatched: 7.